One sample yielded the 22 T cell receptor beta chains listed below, sequenced in a study of cytomegalovirus exposure and HLA in healthy donors. PCR was performed using 60 Vbeta and 13 Jbeta primers. Assay: immunoSEQ multiplex PCR; the TCRdb copy retains only in-frame clones and omits some. Found here are about 98,000 clones, around two thirds of them singletons; the top ten hold less than 2%. The specimen was PBMCs. These receptors all come from a male donor in good health and CMV-seronegative.

The genes are TRBV19 and TRBJ2-5; 14 positions match TRBD2. CDR1 and CDR2 from the germline V gene are LNHDA and SQIVND (reference sequence). The junction had 8 bases not matched to a gene; V was cut back by 4 bases and J by 7 bases. This CDR3 region has 16 residues. In nucleotides, the CDR3 is TGTGCCAGTAGTAGCTCCGGGACTAGCGGGAGAGGGACCCAGTACTTC. Translation gives CASSSSGTSGRGTQYF.

The CDR3 coding sequence is TGTGCCAGCTGCAAGACAGGGGGCGAAGAGGCCCAGCATTTT. Translated: CASCKTGGEEAQHF. The rearrangement links TRBV18 to TRBJ1-5, with 10 positions matching TRBD1. The CDR3 is made up of 14 amino acids. Per germline, CDR1 KGHSH and CDR2 LQKENI. The junction had 11 bases not matched to a gene; V was cut back by 7 bases and J by 11 bases.

The V call is TRBV28, the J call TRBJ1-2; D gene ambiguous. This CDR3 comprises 12 residues. The ends were cut back, 8 bases at V and 4 bases at J, with 11 bases in the middle. Per the germline V gene, CDR1 is MDHEN and CDR2 is SYDVKM. The chain's CDR3 is CASGPYPYGYTF. As DNA, the CDR3 is TGTGCCAGCGGGCCCTACCCCTATGGCTACACCTTC.

This clone has just one count. V is TRBV19 and J is TRBJ2-1; 11 nucleotides agree with TRBD1. With V trimmed by 7 bases and J by 6 bases, 5 bases remained unmatched. The CDR3 loop spans 14 amino acids. Looked up from germline, CDR1 is LNHDA and CDR2 is SQIVND (reference sequence). The CDR3: CASTGGTGGNEQFF. Written as DNA, the CDR3 is TGTGCCAGTACCGGCGGGACAGGGGGCAATGAGCAGTTCTTC.

In DNA form, the CDR3 reads TGTGCCAGCACAGGACAGGGCGCCAATCAGCCCCAGCATTTT. Protein product: CASTGQGANQPQHF. V gene TRBV18 combines with J gene TRBJ1-5, with 8 bases lining up with TRBD1. Germline V CDR1 and CDR2: KGHSH, LQKENI. J gave up 3 bases and V 8 bases, and 6 bases lay outside the gene matches. The CDR3 has 14 residues.

The CDR3 is CASSRTDVTYEQYF. For the CDR3, the DNA is TGTGCCAGCAGTAGGACAGACGTCACCTACGAGCAGTACTTC. The V gene is TRBV6-5, the J gene TRBJ2-7; a weak D match, TRBD1 (6 bases). The CDR3 is made up of 14 amino acids. V was trimmed by 5 bases and J by 2 bases, leaving 13 bases between them. Germline CDR1 MNHEY, CDR2 SVGAGI.

This clone was counted a few times. The J gene is TRBJ2-7, the V gene TRBV9; 14 bases align to TRBD2. Germline-derived CDR1 and CDR2 are SGDLS and YYNGEE. J was trimmed by 7 bases and V by 7 bases; bases with no gene match: 7. This CDR3 spans 14 amino acids. CDR3 loop: CASGPTSGRGEQYF. DNA for the CDR3: TGTGCCAGCGGACCGACTAGCGGGAGGGGTGAGCAGTACTTC.

The rearrangement uses TRBV19 and TRBJ1-5; D is perhaps TRBD1 (6 bases). Per the germline V gene, CDR1 is LNHDA and CDR2 is SQIVND (reference sequence). There are 19 residues in the CDR3. Trimming pared 7 bases from V and 6 bases from J, leaving 31 bases between. CDR3: CASKNRMSGARIMRQPQHF. The CDR3 DNA reads TGTGCCAGTAAGAACCGGATGTCAGGGGCTAGAATAATGCGTCAGCCCCAGCATTTT.

The chain uses TRBV28 and TRBJ2-3; 10 positions agree with TRBD1. With 6 bases clipped from V and 4 bases from J, the junction kept 4 bases outside the gene matches. The CDR3 runs 14 residues. In germline, CDR1 is MDHEN, CDR2 SYDVKM. This chain's CDR3 is CASSRQGAADTQYF. DNA of the CDR3: TGTGCCAGCAGCCGACAGGGGGCCGCAGATACGCAGTATTTT.

The chain is built from TRBV7-9 and TRBJ2-6; D remains ambiguous. The CDR3 loop spans 13 amino acids. V lost 4 bases and J 6 bases, leaving 7 bases between the germline ends. The germline V gene encodes CDR1 SEHNR and CDR2 FQNEAQ (reference sequence). The CDR3 bases are TGTGCCAGCAGCTGGGCCTCGGCCAACGTCCTGACTTTC. Translated: CASSWASANVLTF.

The genes are TRBV9 and TRBJ1-5, with 7 bases matching TRBD1. Germline assignment: CDR1 SGDLS and CDR2 YYNGEE. The CDR3 sequence is 15 residues long. J gave up 9 bases and V 4 bases, and 13 bases lay outside the gene matches. Here the CDR3 DNA reads TGTGCCAGCAGCTCCACCGACAGGGCCGCATCGCCCCAGCATTTT. Encoded protein: CASSSTDRAASPQHF.

The chain joins TRBV19 to TRBJ1-1; D not certain. V dropped 5 bases and J dropped 0 bases, with 7 bases sitting between them. Germline lookup yields CDR1 LNHDA and CDR2 SQIVND (reference sequence). This CDR3 comprises 13 residues. As DNA, the CDR3 is TGTGCCAGTAGTCTGAGTCTGAACACTGAAGCTTTCTTT. The encoded protein is CASSLSLNTEAFF.

The V call is TRBV4-2, the J call TRBJ2-5; TRBD2 aligns across 8 bases. This CDR3 has 16 amino acids. Germline loops: CDR1 LGHNA, CDR2 YNFKEQ. V dropped 3 bases and J dropped 5; count of bases not matched to a gene: 11. The CDR3 nucleotides are TGTGCCAGCAGCCACATTATAGCGGGGCGGGGGGAGACCCAGTACTTC. It is translated as CASSHIIAGRGETQYF.

The CDR3 region has the DNA TGTGCCATCAGCGGTTTGAGGGGACTAGCGGGTTTAAACAATGAGCAGTTCTTC. Translation: CAISGLRGLAGLNNEQFF. The chain joins TRBV10-3 to TRBJ2-1; 12 positions match TRBD2. The CDR3 is made up of 18 amino acids. The ends lost 6 bases at V and 5 bases at J; junction bases unmatched: 14. Germline V gene data show CDR1 as ENHRY and CDR2 as SYGVKD.

The V and J genes are TRBV30 and TRBJ2-1; 10 bases align to TRBD2. Unmatched junction bases numbered 7, after V lost 1 base and J lost 7 bases. CDR3 size: 15 residues. Germline V gene data show CDR1 as GTSNPN and CDR2 as SVGIG (reference sequence). Here the CDR3 DNA reads TGTGCCTGGAGTGGCTCTAGCGGGAGTTTTAATGAGCAGTTCTTC. Its translation: CAWSGSSGSFNEQFF.

The rearrangement joins TRBV30 to TRBJ1-2; D gene unclear. The ends were cut back, 7 bases at V and 4 bases at J, with 19 bases in the middle. Germline V lookup: CDR1 GTSNPN, CDR2 SVGIG (reference sequence). The CDR3 length is 14 residues. This chain's CDR3 is CASPRFGVGYGYTF. CDR3 coding DNA: TGTGCCTCCCCCCGGTTCGGGGTAGGCTATGGCTACACCTTC.

The CDR3 DNA sequence: TGTGCCTGGAGTGTGGGCAGGGGGCTGTATAGCAATCAGCCCCAGCATTTT. Encoded protein: CAWSVGRGLYSNQPQHF. V usage is TRBV30 and J usage is TRBJ1-5; TRBD1 aligns across 8 bases. Trimming cost V 0 bases and J 0 bases; bases outside gene matches: 7. The CDR3 consists of 17 residues. In germline, CDR1 is GTSNPN, CDR2 SVGIG (reference sequence).

For the CDR3, the DNA is TGTGCCAGCAGCCGACAGGGGAAGACCGGGGAGCTGTTTTTT. This codes for CASSRQGKTGELFF. The rearrangement joins TRBV14 to TRBJ2-2, with 8 bases matching TRBD1. The CDR3 consists of 14 residues. CDR1 is SGHDN and CDR2 is FVKESK in the germline V gene. The trim removed 4 bases at V and 5 bases at J, leaving 3 bases unmatched.

The rearrangement links TRBV2 to TRBJ1-1, with 8 bases fitting TRBD1. CDR3 length: 14 amino acids. Germline loops: CDR1 SNHLY, CDR2 FYNNEI. The V and J ends lost 5 bases and 1 base, in that order; junction bases with no gene match: 3. The DNA of the CDR3 is TGTGCCAGCAGTACCGGGACAGGGAACACTGAAGCTTTCTTT. Its translation is CASSTGTGNTEAFF.

This clone has a handful of counts. The chain has TRBV5-1 and TRBJ1-1; D is undetermined. The CDR3 is 14 amino acids. The V end lost 7 bases, the J end lost 0 bases, and 13 bases lay between the germline ends. The V gene's germline CDR1 is SGHRS and CDR2 YFSETQ. CDR3 DNA: TGCGCCAGCGGGCCAGGTTCCATGAACACTGAAGCTTTCTTT. Translating gives CASGPGSMNTEAFF.

V and J are TRBV18 and TRBJ2-1, with TRBD2 identical over 13 bases. In germline, CDR1 is KGHSH, CDR2 LQKENI. The CDR3 runs to 15 residues. The V gene end was trimmed by 4 bases and the J gene end by 8 bases; junction bases not matched to a gene: 5. This chain's CDR3 is CASSRTSGSRDEQFF. The CDR3 DNA reads as TGTGCCAGCTCACGGACTAGCGGGAGTAGGGATGAGCAGTTCTTC.

The V call is TRBV29-1, the J call TRBJ1-2; unclear D gene. The germline V gene has CDR1 SQVTM and CDR2 ANQGSEA. Trimming took 3 bases from V and 6 from J, leaving 5 bases between them. This CDR3 region has 10 residues. This CDR3 reads CSVDSDGYTF. The CDR3 nucleotides read TGCAGCGTTGACTCAGATGGCTACACCTTC. Full variable domain (remainder filled in from reference TRBV29-1 and TRBJ1-2): SAVISQKPSRDICQRGTSLTIQCQVDSQVTMMFWYRQQPGQSLTLIATANQGSEATYESGFVIDKFPISRPNLTFSTLTVSNMSPEDSSIYLCSVDSDGYTFGSGTRLTVV.